Listed below are T cell receptor beta chains from one sample, sequenced in a study of shared clonotypes between healthy human individuals. The data were produced by immunoSEQ multiplex PCR, yet TCRdb's version contains in-frame clones alone and is incomplete. The sample includes some 2,500,000 clones, roughly 90% of them seen just once. The material sequenced was naive CD4+ T cells from PBMCs. The receptor source for this set is a man aged 18 to 29 in good health. Some clones in this sample may be carry-over from other donors' samples. CDR3s include the opening cysteine and the closing phenylalanine or tryptophan. A D gene is named only where the DNA matches it firmly. Clone size is stated in some rows and not others, as once, few, many or a class when expanded.

>TRBJ2-2|TRBD1|.|TRBV5-1
TGCGCCAGCCGGGACAGGGTCACCGGGGAGCTGTTTTTT
CASRDRVTGELFF
>TRBJ1-2|.|.|TRBV28
TGTGCCAGCAGTTCCCCCTCGGTCATGGCAGCGAGTTATGGCTACACCTTC
CASSSPSVMAASYGYTF
>TRBJ2-2|.|few|TRBV5-6
TGTGCCAGCAGCTACACAGGGTTCACCGGGGAGCTGTTTTTT
CASSYTGFTGELFF
>TRBJ1-2|.|.|TRBV28
TGTGCCAGCAGCCAATCCGGACAGCTATATGGCTACACCTTC
CASSQSGQLYGYTF
>TRBJ2-3|TRBD2|.|TRBV4-1
TGCGCCAGCAGGCTCTTTTCCGGGACTAGCGCCACAGATACGCAGTATTTT
CASRLFSGTSATDTQYF
>TRBJ2-5|TRBD1|.|TRBV5-1
TGCGCCAGCAGCTTGGGGGCCCTACAGGGGGCCGGGGAGACCCAGTACTTC
CASSLGALQGAGETQYF
>TRBJ1-1|.|.|TRBV11-3
TGTGCCAGCAGCTTAGGGGGAGGTGGCTACACTGAAGCTTTCTTT
CASSLGGGGYTEAFF
>TRBJ2-1|.|.|TRBV28
TGTGCCAGCAGTTTAGTCTCCCACAATGAGCAGTTCTTC
CASSLVSHNEQFF
>TRBJ1-4|.|.|TRBV7-2
TGTGCCAGCAGCTTAGAAGGGACACCCTATGAAAAACTGTTTTTT
CASSLEGTPYEKLFF
>TRBJ2-5|.|.|TRBV5-4
TGTGCCAGCAGCTGGCCGCGTGAGACCCAGTACTTC
CASSWPRETQYF
>TRBJ2-1|TRBD2|.|TRBV27
TGTGCCAGCAGTCTCGGGGTAGCGGGACCCTACAATGAGCAGTTCTTC
CASSLGVAGPYNEQFF
>TRBJ1-1|.|.|TRBV7-9
TGTGCCAGCAGCTTAGGCGGAAGATCCATTGAAGCTTTCTTT
CASSLGGRSIEAFF
>TRBJ1-2|TRBD1|.|TRBV7-8
TGTGCCAGCAGTTCGGGGACAGGGGAAGTGAGAGGCTACACCTTC
CASSSGTGEVRGYTF
>TRBJ1-2|.|.|TRBV5-6
TGTGCCAGCAGCTTGGCGGTTCGCACCTATGGCTACACCTTC
CASSLAVRTYGYTF
>TRBJ1-5|.|.|TRBV25-1
TGTGCCAGCAGTGAATTGCGTCAGGTTGGAAATGCAAATCAGCCCCAGCATTTT
CASSELRQVGNANQPQHF
>TRBJ1-3|.|once|TRBV10-3
TGTGCCATCAGTGAGTGGGGCGCCGACTCTGGAAACACCATATATTTT
CAISEWGADSGNTIYF
>TRBJ1-2|.|.|TRBV7-3
TGTGCCAGCAGCTTAACTGGCCTCTATGGCTACACCTTC
CASSLTGLYGYTF
>TRBJ2-7|TRBD1|.|TRBV9
TGTGCCAGCAGCGTAGGATCGACAGGGGGCATCTACGAGCAGTACTTC
CASSVGSTGGIYEQYF
>TRBJ1-4|.|once|TRBV6-1
TGTGCCAGCAGTGAATTGGGGCCAACTAATGAAAAACTGTTTTTT
CASSELGPTNEKLFF
>TRBJ2-3|.|.|TRBV9
TGTGCCAGCAGCGTAGACGGTCTCACAGATACGCAGTATTTT
CASSVDGLTDTQYF
>TRBJ1-1|.|.|TRBV30
TGTGCCTGGAGGGGTGCAGTGAACACTGAAGCTTTCTTT
CAWRGAVNTEAFF
>TRBJ2-1|TRBD2|.|TRBV7-2
TGTGCCAGCAGCCCACCGGGACTACTTTCATCCAATGAGCAGTTCTTC
CASSPPGLLSSNEQFF
>TRBJ2-5|.|.|TRBV2
TGTGCCAGCAGTCCATCTTTACCACTTGCCCAAGAGACCCAGTACTTC
CASSPSLPLAQETQYF
>TRBJ2-2|.|.|TRBV7-2
TGTGCCAGCAGCTACAATGGGGGCCAGACCACCGGGGAGCTGTTTTTT
CASSYNGGQTTGELFF